The 16 T cell receptor beta chains below were found in one sample sequenced in a study of T cell repertoires in cytomegalovirus infection. A single record per CDR3 protein comes from TCRdb applying MiXCR to the reads. The sample records approximately 910,000 distinct CDR3 sequences, roughly 30% being singletons. Their target antigens are unknown. The sequenced sample was cultured CD8+ T cells from PBMCs, obtained from culture after CMV antigen stimulation. The receptors derive from a human donor in good health (CMV status not recorded). Some clones in this sample may be carry-over from other donors' samples.

The rearrangement links TRBV24-1 to TRBJ2-1; maybe TRBD1 (6 bases). V lost 5 bases and J lost 10, with 11 bases in between. CDR1 is KGHDR, CDR2 SFDVKD, per germline. The CDR3 contains 12 residues. CDR3 in amino acids: CATSGRGHEQFF. CDR3 in DNA: TGTGCCACCAGTGGCAGGGGACACGAGCAGTTCTTC.

The chain carries TRBV28 and TRBJ2-1, with 11 nucleotides matching TRBD1. Germline lookup yields CDR1 MDHEN and CDR2 SYDVKM. J gave up 10 bases and V 0 bases, and 5 bases lay outside the gene matches. The CDR3 covers 15 residues. The CDR3 here is CASSLWDRGRGEQFF. CDR3 nucleotides: TGTGCCAGCAGTTTATGGGACAGGGGGCGCGGGGAGCAGTTCTTC.

This chain connects TRBV6-8 to TRBJ2-3; no clear D gene. CDR1 is MNHGY and CDR2 is SAAAGT in the germline V gene. The CDR3 spans 11 residues. The V end lost 2 bases, the J end lost 6 bases, and 3 bases lay between the germline ends. The CDR3, as DNA: TGTGCCAGCAGTTACATCGATACGCAGTATTTT. This sequence encodes CASSYIDTQYF.

This clonotype turned up a few times. The CDR3 region has the DNA TGTGCCAGCAGTTTCTCCTACCCTGGACAGAGCCTTACCGCAGATACGCAGTATTTT. Encoded protein: CASSFSYPGQSLTADTQYF. The rearrangement joins TRBV12-3 or TRBV12-4 to TRBJ2-3; D may be TRBD1 (6 bases). Trimming took 3 bases from V and 4 from J, leaving 26 bases between them. The length of the CDR3 is 19 residues.

A few counts support this clonotype. The rearrangement links TRBV6-1 to TRBJ2-4, with D possibly matching TRBD2 (5 bases). The germline V gene encodes CDR1 MNHNS and CDR2 SASEGT. The CDR3 runs to 16 residues. The V end was cut by 8 bases, the J end by 0 bases, with 17 bases between. This chain's CDR3 is CASAPPGDLAKNIQYF. The CDR3 DNA is TGTGCCAGCGCCCCTCCCGGGGATTTAGCCAAAAACATTCAGTACTTC.

This clonotype was recorded at least ten times. The chain recombines TRBV12-3 or TRBV12-4 with TRBJ1-2, with a tentative D call TRBD1 (5 bases). This CDR3 is built from 13 residues. Trimming pared 5 bases from V and 4 bases from J, leaving 11 bases between. The CDR3 is CASSLNRLYGYTF. Written as DNA, the CDR3 is TGTGCCAGCAGTCTCAACAGGCTCTATGGCTACACCTTC.

V usage is TRBV28 and J usage is TRBJ2-2, with 11 bases identical to TRBD2. Trimming cost V 4 bases and J 5 bases; bases outside gene matches: 15. There are 19 residues in the CDR3. The V gene's germline CDR1 is MDHEN and CDR2 SYDVKM. Written as DNA, the CDR3 is TGTGCCAGCAGTTCCTATCAACACCTAGCGGGGGGTCGGACCGGGGAGCTGTTTTTT. Translating gives CASSSYQHLAGGRTGELFF.

This sequence joins TRBV12-3 or TRBV12-4 and TRBJ2-3; possibly TRBD1 or TRBD2 for D (5 bases each). The CDR3 has 14 residues. V gave up 0 bases and J gave up 4 bases, with 8 bases separating them. The CDR3 coding sequence is TGTGCCAGCAGTTTAGCGGGGGTGTCAGATACGCAGTATTTT. This encodes CASSLAGVSDTQYF.

This clonotype was detected only once. The rearrangement links TRBV3-1 to TRBJ2-6; D is undetermined. This CDR3 comprises 16 residues. Trimming took off 0 bases at V and 5 bases at J, with 11 bases between the two ends. Germline-derived CDR1 and CDR2 are LGHDT and YNNKEL (reference sequence). The CDR3 region is CASSQEAFTWANVLTF. The CDR3 nucleotides read TGTGCCAGCAGCCAAGAAGCCTTCACGTGGGCCAACGTCCTGACTTTC.

This clonotype was counted at least ten times. The chain uses TRBV12-3 or TRBV12-4 and TRBJ2-3; 8 nucleotides line up with TRBD1. CDR3 length: 14 amino acids. V lost 4 bases and J lost 4; bases outside the gene matches: 4. The CDR3 region has the DNA TGTGCCAGCAGTTGGACAGGGATAGCAGATACGCAGTATTTT. Translation gives CASSWTGIADTQYF.

This chain joins TRBV5-4 and TRBJ2-5; D is unresolved. V lost 7 bases, J lost 2 bases, and 15 bases lay in between. The length of the CDR3 is 14 residues. CDR1 is SGHNT, CDR2 YYREEE, per germline (reference sequence). The CDR3 coding sequence is TGTGCCAGCGGAACGGGCCCAGATCAAGAGACCCAGTACTTC. Residues: CASGTGPDQETQYF. Full variable domain (outside the CDR3, taken from reference TRBV5-4 and TRBJ2-5): ETGVTQSPTHLIKTRGQQVTLRCSSQSGHNTVSWYQQALGQGPQFIFQYYREEENGRGNFPPRFSGLQFPNYSSELNVNALELDDSALYLCASGTGPDQETQYFGPGTRLLVL.

This clonotype was observed a few times. The chain is built from TRBV4-1 and TRBJ2-3; tentatively, D is TRBD2 (6 bases). Germline V CDR1 and CDR2: MGHRA, YSYEKL. The CDR3 covers 16 residues. V was cut by 4 bases and J by 4 bases, with 18 bases left in between. This chain's CDR3 is CASSPLWGSGADTQYF. In nucleotides, the CDR3 is TGCGCCAGCAGCCCCCTATGGGGTTCGGGGGCAGATACGCAGTATTTT.

The chain couples TRBV5-4 to TRBJ2-1, with 7 positions matching TRBD1. Per the germline V gene, CDR1 is SGHNT and CDR2 is YYREEE (reference sequence). V was pared by 3 bases and J by 7 bases, with 10 bases of the junction left unmatched. The CDR3 covers 15 residues. DNA of the CDR3: TGTGCCAGCAGCTCCAGGACAGGCAGGATGAATGAGCAGTTCTTC. Residues: CASSSRTGRMNEQFF. Looking up the rest from reference TRBV5-4 and TRBJ2-1 gives the full variable domain: ETGVTQSPTHLIKTRGQQVTLRCSSQSGHNTVSWYQQALGQGPQFIFQYYREEENGRGNFPPRFSGLQFPNYSSELNVNALELDDSALYLCASSSRTGRMNEQFFGPGTRLTVL.

Of note for this clonotype: A far larger clone lies a single base away; this is likely a read error. V usage is TRBV7-2 and J usage is TRBJ2-1; D is perhaps TRBD2 (6 bases). The CDR3 totals 13 residues. CDR1 SGHTA and CDR2 FQGNSA come from the germline V gene. The CDR3 DNA sequence: TGTGCCAACAGCTTAGCGGTGGGGAATGAGCAGTTCTTC. Its translation: CANSLAVGNEQFF.

The chain has TRBV27 and TRBJ2-7, with D perhaps matching TRBD1 (6 bases). This CDR3 has 15 residues. Germline V gene lookup returns CDR1 MNHEY and CDR2 SMNVEV (reference sequence). Between the trimmed V and J ends, which lost 3 bases and 2 bases, there was a span of 14 bases. CDR3 nucleotides: TGTGCCAGCAGTTTTGGGGGCGTAGGTACCTACGAGCAGTACTTC. Translating it yields CASSFGGVGTYEQYF.

The chain uses TRBV27 and TRBJ1-5; D unresolved. With 2 bases removed from V and 3 bases from J, the gap between germline ends came to 8 bases. Per the germline V gene, CDR1 is MNHEY and CDR2 is SMNVEV (reference sequence). The CDR3 is 14 residues long. CDR3 region: CASSLGRHNQPQHF. The DNA for the CDR3 is TGTGCCAGCAGTTTAGGGCGGCACAATCAGCCCCAGCATTTT.